The 27 T cell receptor beta chains presented below share a single source sample, sequenced in a study of T cells in Graves' hyperthyroidism and ophthalmopathy. The TCR beta CDR3 regions underwent amplification using RNA transcripts as the source. Primed by the HTBI set, a first-round RT-PCR was run on the TCR CDR3. One entry per CDR3 protein, called by TCRdb with MiXCR from the multiplex PCR reads. The profile covers 400,000 to 500,000 distinct CDR3 sequences, with around 15% appearing a single time and 5% to 6% taken by the ten largest. The specimen was blood. These receptors were obtained from a woman aged 18-35 years with Graves' hyperthyroidism.

Ten or more counts support this clonotype. This chain links TRBV30 with TRBJ2-1, with unresolved D. The V gene lost 3 bases and the J gene lost 6 bases, with 9 bases spanning the gap. Germline CDR1 reads GTSNPN; CDR2 reads SVGIG (reference sequence). The CDR3 extends over 12 amino acids. The CDR3: CAWSSSTNEQFF. CDR3 nucleotide sequence: TGTGCCTGGAGCTCTAGTACCAATGAGCAGTTCTTC. The variable domain in full, completed from reference TRBV30 and TRBJ2-1, reads SQTIHQWPATLVQPVGSPLSLECTVEGTSNPNLYWYRQAAGRGLQLLFYSVGIGQISSEVPQNLSASRPQDRQFILSSKKLLLSDSGFYLCAWSSSTNEQFFGPGTRLTVL.

This clonotype has a count of ten or more. This sequence joins TRBV30 and TRBJ2-5; no firm D call. V lost 0 bases to trimming and J lost 4 bases, with 9 bases between them. CDR3 length equals 13 residues. Germline V gives CDR1 GTSNPN, CDR2 SVGIG (reference sequence). DNA for the CDR3: TGTGCCTGGAGTGTAGCTTATGGAGAGACCCAGTACTTC. This codes for CAWSVAYGETQYF. Complete variable domain (other parts from reference TRBV30 and TRBJ2-5): SQTIHQWPATLVQPVGSPLSLECTVEGTSNPNLYWYRQAAGRGLQLLFYSVGIGQISSEVPQNLSASRPQDRQFILSSKKLLLSDSGFYLCAWSVAYGETQYFGPGTRLLVL.

Only a few counts were recorded for this clonotype. CDR3 bases: TGTGCCAGCAGTTTAGGGAAGGGAGACTATGGCTACACCTTC. Encoded protein: CASSLGKGDYGYTF. V and J are TRBV27 and TRBJ1-2; D uncertain. The V end was cut by 2 bases, the J end by 3 bases, with 10 bases between. Germline loops: CDR1 MNHEY, CDR2 SMNVEV (reference sequence). This CDR3 region has 14 residues.

The chain is built from TRBV6-1 and TRBJ1-2; the D is unclear. Trimming shortened V by 5 bases and J by 5 bases, and 12 bases separated the two germline ends. The CDR3 is 13 residues long. Germline lookup yields CDR1 MNHNS and CDR2 SASEGT. In nucleotides, the CDR3 is TGTGCCAGCAGTATGACTCCCGATTATGGCTACACCTTC. This sequence encodes CASSMTPDYGYTF.

This clonotype has at least ten counts. The chain recombines TRBV20-1 with TRBJ2-7; a weak D match, TRBD2 (5 bases). Trimming cost V 6 bases and J 3 bases, with 21 bases left between them. Germline V gene sequence: CDR1 DFQATT, CDR2 SNEGSKA (reference sequence). The CDR3 has 15 residues. The CDR3 coding sequence is TGCAGTGCCCATCTTCAAGGGAGAAGAAACTACGAGCAGTACTTC. Encoded protein: CSAHLQGRRNYEQYF.

This chain joins TRBV7-2 and TRBJ2-5; D gene ambiguous. The J call may be in error: the DNA end matches TRBJ2-1 better. Germline values: CDR1 SGHTA, CDR2 FQGNSA. CDR3 length equals 11 residues. CDR3: CASSPKETQFF. CDR3 DNA: TGTGCCAGCAGCCCTAAAGAGACCCAGTTCTTC.

There are a few counts of this clonotype. Likely a read error: the CDR3 ends without its conserved phenylalanine or tryptophan. The chain has TRBV11-2 and TRBJ1-1, with no clear D. Per the germline V gene, CDR1 is SGHAT and CDR2 is FQNNGV. This CDR3 has 14 amino acids. The V and J ends lost 5 bases and 0 bases respectively, with 10 bases between them. This chain's CDR3 is CASSPGRLNTEAFL. CDR3 in DNA: TGTGCCAGCAGCCCTGGACGGTTGAACACTGAAGCTTTCCTT.

This clonotype showed up many times. This rearrangement joins TRBV12-3 or TRBV12-4 to TRBJ2-7; D might be TRBD1 (5 bases). Trimming cost V 3 bases and J 1 base, with 10 bases left between them. The CDR3 runs 14 residues. For the CDR3, the DNA is TGTGCCAGCAGTTTTGGGGCCTCTTCCTACGAGCAGTACTTC. The encoded protein is CASSFGASSYEQYF.

The rearrangement links TRBV7-3 to TRBJ1-2; D possibly corresponds to TRBD1 (6 bases). The V gene's germline CDR1 is SGHTA and CDR2 FQGTGA. Trimming took off 5 bases at V and 2 bases at J, with 15 bases between the two ends. The CDR3 has 15 amino acids. The CDR3 nucleotides are TGTGCCAGCAGCCCCGGTGGGGGCGGAAACTATGGCTACACCTTC. Translating it yields CASSPGGGGNYGYTF.

This clonotype was picked up many times. The chain joins TRBV7-9 to TRBJ2-7, with D unclear. The V gene lost 5 bases and the J gene lost 7 bases, with 15 bases spanning the gap. The CDR3 runs 13 residues. The germline V gene encodes CDR1 SEHNR and CDR2 FQNEAQ (reference sequence). This CDR3 is CASSDEVAREQYF. CDR3 DNA: TGTGCCAGCAGCGACGAGGTGGCTCGAGAGCAGTACTTC.

This clonotype was recorded at least ten times. This chain uses TRBV3-1 with TRBJ1-1, with D perhaps matching TRBD1 (5 bases). The CDR3 is 13 amino acids. CDR1 LGHDT and CDR2 YNNKEL come from the germline V gene (reference sequence). Deletions cut 3 bases from V and 6 bases from J, with 11 bases between. CDR3 nucleotide sequence: TGTGCCAGCAGCCAGACAGAGGTTGCTGAAGCTTTCTTT. Protein: CASSQTEVAEAFF.

V is TRBV4-1 and J is TRBJ2-7; D perhaps matches TRBD1 (5 bases). The DNA end is a closer match to TRBJ2-1, so the J assignment may be wrong. The CDR3 has 13 amino acids. Germline-derived CDR1 and CDR2 are MGHRA and YSYEKL. CDR3 DNA sequence: TGCGCCAGCAGCCAAAAGTGGGGCTACGAGCAGTTCTTC. Protein sequence: CASSQKWGYEQFF.

This clonotype was seen repeatedly, ten times or more. The chain uses TRBV20-1 and TRBJ1-6, with a weak D call TRBD1 (6 bases). The CDR3 spans 14 residues. CDR1 and CDR2 (germline): DFQATT, SNEGSKA (reference sequence). The ends were cut back, 3 bases at V and 5 bases at J, with 11 bases in the middle. Here the CDR3 reads CSASDRRDNSPLHF. In nucleotides, the CDR3 is TGCAGTGCTAGTGACAGGAGAGATAATTCACCCCTCCACTTT.

About this clonotype: This may stem from a read error, because a much larger clone lies one nucleotide away. Since the CDR3 does not end with the conserved phenylalanine or tryptophan, this likely comes from a read error. The chain recombines TRBV27 with TRBJ1-2, with D possibly matching TRBD1 (5 bases). The CDR3 length is 13 residues. Trimming stripped 3 bases from V and 8 bases from J, with 13 bases between. Germline V gives CDR1 MNHEY, CDR2 SMNVEV (reference sequence). The CDR3, as DNA: TGTGCCAGCAGTTTCGGGGGATCGGGAGGCTACACCATC. Protein product: CASSFGGSGGYTI.

This rearrangement joins TRBV19 to TRBJ1-2; D is unclear. The CDR3 is made up of 14 amino acids. Trimming cost V 6 bases and J 4 bases, with 15 bases left between them. The germline gives CDR1 LNHDA, CDR2 SQIVND (reference sequence). CDR3 region: CASSQGRPFYGYTF. The CDR3 DNA sequence: TGTGCCAGTAGCCAAGGCCGGCCCTTCTATGGCTACACCTTC.

This clonotype was detected ten times or more. The chain joins TRBV3-1 to TRBJ2-7; the D call may be TRBD1 or TRBD2 (6 bases each). This CDR3 comprises 12 residues. Germline CDR1 and CDR2: LGHDT and YNNKEL (reference sequence). Trimming shortened V by 4 bases and J by 6 bases, and 10 bases separated the two germline ends. As DNA, the CDR3 is TGTGCCAGCAGCCGGACAGCGGGCGAGCAGTACTTC. Protein sequence: CASSRTAGEQYF.

The sample holds many counts of this clonotype. The V and J genes are TRBV28 and TRBJ2-3; 7 bases line up with TRBD1. This CDR3 is built from 14 residues. Germline CDR1 reads MDHEN; CDR2 reads SYDVKM. The trim removed 7 bases at V and 5 bases at J, leaving 9 bases unmatched. The CDR3 here is CASNHDRVEDTQYF. In nucleotides, the CDR3 is TGTGCCAGCAATCACGACAGGGTGGAAGATACGCAGTATTTT.

This clonotype was seen more than once but under ten times. This rearrangement joins TRBV7-9 to TRBJ1-1; D gene ambiguous. Trimming left V 5 bases short and J 9 bases short, with 7 bases between. Per the germline V gene, CDR1 is SEHNR and CDR2 is FQNEAQ (reference sequence). The CDR3 consists of 10 residues. For the CDR3, the DNA is TGTGCCAGCAGCCCGATACAAGCTTTCTTT. Encoded protein: CASSPIQAFF.

V and J are TRBV13 and TRBJ2-1; TRBD1 aligns across 7 bases. The V gene's germline CDR1 is PRHDT and CDR2 FYEKMQ (reference sequence). CDR3 size: 14 residues. After removal of 7 bases from V and 4 bases from J, the junction contained 7 bases not matched to a gene. The CDR3 sequence is CASTSGQEYNEQFF. As DNA, the CDR3 is TGTGCCAGCACCTCAGGACAGGAGTACAATGAGCAGTTCTTC.

A few counts support this clonotype. The V and J genes are TRBV9 and TRBJ2-1; D perhaps matches TRBD2 (5 bases). Trimming cost V 0 bases and J 0 bases, with 7 bases left between them. The CDR3 totals 15 residues. CDR1 is SGDLS, CDR2 YYNGEE, per germline. The CDR3 loop reads CASSVAAGSYNEQFF. CDR3 nucleotide sequence: TGTGCCAGCAGCGTAGCGGCGGGCTCCTACAATGAGCAGTTCTTC.

This clonotype was seen at least ten times. This rearrangement joins TRBV20-1 to TRBJ1-5; 9 bases fit TRBD1. The CDR3 is 15 residues long. Germline CDR1 and CDR2: DFQATT and SNEGSKA (reference sequence). Trimming removed 2 bases from V and 2 bases from J; junction bases left unmatched: 4. DNA of the CDR3: TGCAGTGCTAGATCCCGACAGGGGGGCAATCAGCCCCAGCATTTT. This translates into CSARSRQGGNQPQHF.

In DNA, the CDR3 is TGTGCCTGGGGACGGGACGATAAGTCTGAAGCTTTCTTT. Amino acid sequence: CAWGRDDKSEAFF. This rearrangement joins TRBV30 to TRBJ1-1, with D perhaps TRBD1 (5 bases). The ends were cut back, 5 bases at V and 6 bases at J, with 16 bases in the middle. From germline, CDR1 is GTSNPN and CDR2 SVGIG (reference sequence). The CDR3 spans 13 residues.

This clonotype was detected many times. The chain recombines TRBV20-1 with TRBJ1-5, with 10 positions matching TRBD1. Trimming cost V 6 bases and J 4 bases; bases outside gene matches: 12. Germline-derived CDR1 and CDR2 are DFQATT and SNEGSKA (reference sequence). The CDR3 is 16 residues long. This CDR3 reads CSATNRDRGFNQPQHF. The DNA for the CDR3 is TGCAGTGCAACGAACCGGGACAGGGGATTTAATCAGCCCCAGCATTTT.

Only a few counts were recorded for this clonotype. The J gene is TRBJ1-2, the V gene TRBV5-6; TRBD1 is a possible D gene (6 bases). V gave up 2 bases and J gave up 6 bases, with 17 bases separating them. Per germline, CDR1 SGHDT and CDR2 YYEEEE. The CDR3 has 15 residues. The CDR3 DNA follows: TGTGCCAGCAGCTTACCAATACAGGGATCCCATGGCTACACCTTC. Amino acids: CASSLPIQGSHGYTF. Filled out from reference TRBV5-6 and TRBJ1-2, the complete variable domain reads DAGVTQSPTHLIKTRGQQVTLRCSPKSGHDTVSWYQQALGQGPQFIFQYYEEEERQRGNFPDRFSGHQFPNYSSELNVNALLLGDSALYLCASSLPIQGSHGYTFGSGTRLTVV.

This clonotype has a count of ten or more. The chain has TRBV3-1 and TRBJ1-1; D unclear. The V gene's germline CDR1 is LGHDT and CDR2 YNNKEL (reference sequence). V lost 3 bases and J lost 0, with 8 bases in between. This CDR3 is 14 amino acids long. The CDR3 loop reads CASSHHVLNTEAFF. Here the CDR3 DNA reads TGTGCCAGCAGCCATCATGTATTGAACACTGAAGCTTTCTTT.

The chain combines TRBV30 with TRBJ1-5; D is ambiguous. V was cut by 1 base and J by 0 bases, with 4 bases left in between. CDR3 length equals 13 residues. The germline V gene encodes CDR1 GTSNPN and CDR2 SVGIG (reference sequence). CDR3 DNA sequence: TGTGCCTGGAGTGGCACTAGCAATCAGCCCCAGCATTTT. This encodes CAWSGTSNQPQHF.

The CDR3 coding sequence is TGTGCCAGCACGAAGTGGATGGGTACTGAAGCTTTCTTT. Its translation: CASTKWMGTEAFF. This chain links TRBV12-3 or TRBV12-4 with TRBJ1-1; the D is unclear. Trimming left V 7 bases short and J 5 bases short, with 14 bases between. This CDR3 comprises 13 residues.